This entry features one TCR beta chain sequence. Its specificity is not known. Trimming pared 1 base from V and 0 bases from J, leaving 13 bases between. The CDR3 sequence is 16 residues long. Per the germline V gene, CDR1 is SEHNR and CDR2 is FQNEAQ (reference sequence). This sample was taken from a study of radiotherapy plus CTLA-4 blockade in lung cancer. Study-wide results and limits: In blood, TCR clones derived from the tumor expanded after radiotherapy plus ipilimumab.

TCRdb's copy holds only in-frame clones and misses some; the assay was immunoSEQ multiplex PCR. The sample shows 40,000 to 45,000 clones, about 75% of them seen only once. The sequences come from peripheral blood, collected from a patient treated with radiotherapy plus ipilimumab. This clonotype was sampled from a human donor with non-small cell lung cancer who had stable disease on radiotherapy plus ipilimumab. This rearrangement joins TRBV7-9 to TRBJ2-7; D perhaps matches TRBD1 (5 bases). DNA for the CDR3: TGTGCCAGCAGCTTAGGCCCCGCAGGGAACTCCTACGAGCAGTACTTC. This sequence encodes CASSLGPAGNSYEQYF.